Shown below are 26 T cell receptor beta chains from a single sample sequenced in a study of long-term antiretroviral therapy in people with HIV. The assay, immunoSEQ v3.0, was run at survey level. Sequenced by immunoSEQ multiplex PCR; TCRdb stores in-frame clones only, minus some. Among fewer than 45,000 clones, 90% to 95% were seen once, and the ten largest hold roughly 2.5%. The specimen was unsorted PBMCs, collected 3.7 years after starting antiretroviral therapy. The receptors come from a woman aged 45-65 years with HIV.

The J gene is TRBJ2-7, the V gene TRBV11-2, with 10 bases fitting TRBD1. V was pared by 1 base and J by 6 bases, with 0 bases of the junction left unmatched. CDR3 size: 13 residues. The germline CDR1 and CDR2 sequences are SGHAT and FQNNGV. The CDR3 sequence: CASSLGTGGEQYF. CDR3 bases: TGTGCCAGCAGCTTAGGGACAGGGGGCGAGCAGTACTTC.

This chain uses TRBV27 with TRBJ2-2; no clear D. Trimming stripped 4 bases from V and 7 bases from J, with 7 bases between. The CDR3 has 12 amino acids. The germline V gene has CDR1 MNHEY and CDR2 SMNVEV (reference sequence). This CDR3 is CASSWDGGELFF. In DNA, the CDR3 is TGTGCCAGCAGTTGGGATGGCGGGGAGCTGTTTTTT.

The V gene is TRBV6-1, the J gene TRBJ1-3, with TRBD1 as a possible D gene (6 bases). Per the germline V gene, CDR1 is MNHNS and CDR2 is SASEGT. The CDR3 is made up of 17 amino acids. V lost 2 bases to trimming and J lost 2 bases, with 16 bases between them. The CDR3 is CASSEFYREDTGNTIYF. CDR3 coding DNA: TGTGCCAGCAGTGAATTTTACAGGGAAGATACTGGAAACACCATATATTTT.

The genes are TRBV5-1 and TRBJ2-2; 9 nucleotides agree with TRBD1. This CDR3 comprises 15 residues. Unmatched junction bases numbered 1, after V lost 4 bases and J lost 0 bases. CDR1 and CDR2 from the germline V gene are SGHRS and YFSETQ. DNA of the CDR3: TGCGCCAGCAGCCGGGACAGGGCGAACACCGGGGAGCTGTTTTTT. Protein: CASSRDRANTGELFF.

The chain joins TRBV6-5 to TRBJ2-2; 10 bases map to TRBD2. Germline V CDR1 and CDR2: MNHEY, SVGAGI. The junction had 5 bases not matched to a gene; V was cut back by 6 bases and J by 7 bases. The CDR3 covers 14 residues. CDR3 loop: CASSPSGGDGELFF. The CDR3 nucleotides read TGTGCCAGCAGCCCTAGCGGGGGTGACGGGGAGCTGTTTTTT.

This chain links TRBV9 with TRBJ2-5, with D hard to call. This CDR3 has 14 amino acids. Germline CDR1 SGDLS, CDR2 YYNGEE. V was shortened by 3 bases and J by 4 bases, with 13 bases between the two germline ends. CDR3 sequence: CASSGSYLGETQYF. The CDR3 DNA follows: TGTGCCAGCAGCGGATCCTATCTGGGAGAGACCCAGTACTTC. The full variable domain, its missing parts supplied by reference TRBV9 and TRBJ2-5, is DSGVTQTPKHLITATGQRVTLRCSPRSGDLSVYWYQQSLDQGLQFLIQYYNGEERAKGNILERFSAQQFPDLHSELNLSSLELGDSALYFCASSGSYLGETQYFGPGTRLLVL.

This clone was observed a single time. This chain uses TRBV7-2 with TRBJ2-1; 8 bases fit TRBD2. CDR3 size: 16 residues. The V and J ends lost 4 bases and 4 bases, in that order; junction bases with no gene match: 9. Germline CDR1 is SGHTA and CDR2 is FQGNSA. The CDR3 nucleotides read TGTGCCAGCAGCTCGTCCGGGACTAGATCGTACAATGAGCAGTTCTTC. This codes for CASSSSGTRSYNEQFF.

This rearrangement joins TRBV18 to TRBJ2-7; TRBD2 agrees at 10 bases. CDR1 and CDR2 (germline): KGHSH, LQKENI. The CDR3 extends over 17 amino acids. V shed 1 base, J shed 4 bases, and the junction held 10 bases outside the gene matches. CDR3 region: CASSPRATSGVWYEQYF. Here the CDR3 DNA reads TGTGCCAGCTCACCACGAGCAACTAGCGGGGTCTGGTACGAGCAGTACTTC.

This chain uses TRBV11-2 with TRBJ1-2; D remains unclear. The V end lost 0 bases, the J end lost 3 bases, and 11 bases lay between the germline ends. Looked up from germline, CDR1 is SGHAT and CDR2 is FQNNGV. The CDR3 consists of 15 residues. CDR3 nucleotides: TGTGCCAGCAGCTTAGATTTATGGGCTGACTATGGCTACACCTTC. Its translation: CASSLDLWADYGYTF. The full variable domain, completed using reference TRBV11-2 and TRBJ1-2, is EAGVAQSPRYKIIEKRQSVAFWCNPISGHATLYWYQQILGQGPKLLIQFQNNGVVDDSQLPKDRFSAERLKGVDSTLKIQPAKLEDSAVYLCASSLDLWADYGYTFGSGTRLTVV.

The rearrangement joins TRBV7-8 to TRBJ2-7; 8 bases are shared with TRBD1. The CDR3 sequence is 16 residues long. Germline V gene data show CDR1 as SGHVS and CDR2 as FQNEAQ. J gave up 3 bases and V 5 bases, and 12 bases lay outside the gene matches. This CDR3 reads CASSPLTGAMRYEQYF. The DNA for the CDR3 is TGTGCCAGCAGCCCACTGACAGGGGCAATGCGCTACGAGCAGTACTTC.

The chain recombines TRBV9 with TRBJ1-1, with no clear D. CDR1 SGDLS and CDR2 YYNGEE come from the germline V gene. CDR3 length equals 14 residues. V was shortened by 0 bases and J by 2 bases, with 8 bases between the two germline ends. CDR3 sequence reads: CASSVVSDNTEAFF. As DNA, the CDR3 is TGTGCCAGCAGCGTAGTGTCAGATAACACTGAAGCTTTCTTT.

V is TRBV27 and J is TRBJ2-2; TRBD2 matches at 8 bases. The CDR3 loop spans 15 amino acids. Germline CDR1 reads MNHEY; CDR2 reads SMNVEV (reference sequence). The V segment lost 5 bases and the J segment 4 bases; nucleotides outside the gene matches: 6. The CDR3, as DNA: TGTGCCAGCAGTCCGGGGGGGCACGCCACCGGGGAGCTGTTTTTT. Translating gives CASSPGGHATGELFF.

A word on this clone: A junction end diverges from the germline sequence, so it may reflect a read error. The gene calls are TRBV7-7 and TRBJ2-5; D is possibly TRBD2 (6 bases). Germline CDR1 is SSHAT and CDR2 is FNYEAQ (reference sequence). This CDR3 comprises 13 residues. The CDR3 spells CASSLDGGETQYF. In DNA form, the CDR3 reads TGTGCTAGCAGCTTAGACGGGGGAGAGACCCAGTACTTC.

This clone has just one count. This chain joins TRBV29-1 and TRBJ2-7, with 14 bases lining up with TRBD2. The germline gives CDR1 SQVTM, CDR2 ANQGSEA. The CDR3 is 14 residues long. The J segment lost 4 bases and the V segment lost 6 bases, leaving 5 bases of the junction unmatched. The CDR3 sequence: CSVGTSGGSYEQYF. In DNA form, the CDR3 reads TGCAGCGTCGGGACTAGCGGGGGTTCTTACGAGCAGTACTTC.

This clone was counted once. The rearrangement joins TRBV19 to TRBJ2-3; 9 bases are a match to TRBD1. The CDR3 contains 15 residues. The trim removed 1 base at V and 5 bases at J, leaving 4 bases unmatched. The germline V gene has CDR1 LNHDA and CDR2 SQIVND (reference sequence). The CDR3 coding sequence is TGTGCCAGTAGTATAGGGACAGGGGTGGGAGATACGCAGTATTTT. Translating gives CASSIGTGVGDTQYF.

V is TRBV6-1 and J is TRBJ1-5; the D gene is possibly TRBD1 (6 bases). The CDR3 length is 15 residues. The V end lost 1 base, the J end lost 5 bases, and 12 bases lay between the germline ends. CDR1 is MNHNS, CDR2 SASEGT, per germline. The CDR3 here is CASSEDPGGDQPQHF. In DNA, the CDR3 is TGTGCCAGCAGTGAAGATCCGGGGGGCGATCAGCCCCAGCATTTT.

In nucleotides, the CDR3 is TGTGCCAGCAGCTCCAGTGGTAGGACCCAGTACTTC. It encodes CASSSSGRTQYF. This chain links TRBV5-8 with TRBJ2-5; D is undetermined. CDR3 length: 12 residues. Germline loops: CDR1 SGHTS, CDR2 YDEGEE. The ends were cut back, 3 bases at V and 7 bases at J, with 10 bases in the middle.

As concerns this clone: One end of the junction varies from germline; a read error may be responsible. V is TRBV6-5 and J is TRBJ2-7, with D possibly TRBD1 on 6 matching bases. Germline loops: CDR1 MNHEY, CDR2 SVGAGI. The CDR3 consists of 14 residues. CDR3 amino acids: CASTPRRTEGGLHF. CDR3 nucleotide sequence: TGTGCCAGCACCCCTAGGAGGACAGAAGGGGGTTTGCACTTC.

The chain joins TRBV5-1 to TRBJ2-7, with 9 bases lining up with TRBD1. Germline CDR1 and CDR2: SGHRS and YFSETQ. The CDR3 is 16 residues long. The J segment lost 4 bases and the V segment lost 2 bases, leaving 10 bases of the junction unmatched. The CDR3 DNA reads TGCGCCAGCAGCTTATCCCCGGGACAGGGAGAATACGAGCAGTACTTC. Protein product: CASSLSPGQGEYEQYF.

The V and J genes are TRBV6-4 and TRBJ1-6, with 7 bases matching TRBD1. With 5 bases clipped from V and 8 bases from J, the junction kept 3 bases outside the gene matches. CDR1 is MRHNA, CDR2 SNTAGT, per germline. The CDR3 has 13 amino acids. The CDR3 bases are TGTGCCAGCAGTCCTGACAGGGATTCACCCCTCCACTTT. Its protein product is CASSPDRDSPLHF.

The chain is built from TRBV6-1 and TRBJ2-5; unclear D gene. V lost 4 bases, J lost 1 base, and 7 bases lay in between. The germline V gene encodes CDR1 MNHNS and CDR2 SASEGT. CDR3 length: 13 amino acids. In DNA, the CDR3 is TGTGCCAGCAGTGTAGGGTCCCAAGAGACCCAGTACTTC. Its translation is CASSVGSQETQYF.

In its sample, this clone was seen once. V is TRBV4-1 and J is TRBJ2-5, with TRBD2 identical over 12 bases. J gave up 2 bases and V 4 bases, and 5 bases lay outside the gene matches. This CDR3 is 16 amino acids long. Per the germline V gene, CDR1 is MGHRA and CDR2 is YSYEKL. CDR3 bases: TGCGCCAGCAGCCTAATGACTAGCGGGGGACAAGAGACCCAGTACTTC. It specifies CASSLMTSGGQETQYF.

This clone has more than one count but fewer than ten. The chain has TRBV7-9 and TRBJ1-5; 7 nucleotides match TRBD1. This CDR3 comprises 12 residues. Trimming removed 3 bases from V and 9 bases from J; junction bases left unmatched: 2. Germline CDR1 SEHNR, CDR2 FQNEAQ (reference sequence). The CDR3 protein is CASSLGQRPQHF. In DNA form, the CDR3 reads TGTGCCAGCAGCTTGGGACAGCGGCCCCAGCATTTT.

The genes are TRBV19 and TRBJ2-2; TRBD1 matches 8 bases. CDR1 and CDR2 from the germline V gene are LNHDA and SQIVND (reference sequence). After removal of 4 bases from V and 1 base from J, the junction contained 5 bases not matched to a gene. The CDR3 has 16 amino acids. The CDR3: CASSTRQGWNTGELFF. The CDR3 bases are TGTGCCAGTAGTACTCGACAGGGGTGGAACACCGGGGAGCTGTTTTTT.

The chain recombines TRBV4-2 with TRBJ2-1, with 7 nucleotides matching TRBD2. The CDR3 has 17 amino acids. Germline V lookup: CDR1 LGHNA, CDR2 YNFKEQ. V was clipped by 0 bases and J by 5 bases; unmatched bases: 10. The CDR3 protein is CASSQEGTGLTNNEQFF. The CDR3 DNA sequence: TGTGCCAGCAGCCAAGAGGGGACGGGACTAACCAACAATGAGCAGTTCTTC.

The chain has TRBV7-9 and TRBJ2-3, with 7 bases identical to TRBD2. This CDR3 is 15 amino acids long. Germline-derived CDR1 and CDR2 are SEHNR and FQNEAQ (reference sequence). The V gene end was trimmed by 1 base and the J gene end by 4 bases; junction bases not matched to a gene: 5. The CDR3 loop is CASSLVTSSADTQYF. CDR3 nucleotides: TGTGCCAGCAGCTTAGTGACTAGCTCTGCAGATACGCAGTATTTT.